This T cell receptor beta chain was recorded in a study of T cell repertoires in cytomegalovirus infection. In the study overall: CMV infection plus the matching HLA type was flagged by public TCR beta signatures.

The sample holds many counts of this clonotype. Its antigen is still unknown. Trimming cost V 3 bases and J 7 bases, with 15 bases left between them. Germline V gene sequence: CDR1 MGHDK, CDR2 SYGVNS. This CDR3 contains 15 residues. TCRdb analysed the reads with MiXCR anew, one entry per CDR3 protein. Of approximately 700,000 distinct CDR3 sequences in the sample, roughly 35% were seen once. Study results and caveats: Accumulated public TCR beta family frequency recognized individuals carrying CMV together with the relevant HLA. CMV-specific HLA-C-restricted TCR beta clonotypes dominated the ex vivo response.

This chain connects TRBV25-1 to TRBJ1-4; D is unresolved. Sequenced: PBMCs. The clonotype comes from a human donor in good health (CMV status not recorded). Some clones in this sample may be carry-over from other donors' samples. In nucleotides, the CDR3 is TGTGCCAGCAGTGACCCCACCCGGAAGGGTGAAAAACTGTTTTTT. It codes for CASSDPTRKGEKLFF.